This T cell receptor beta chain came from a study of T-cell memory formation after mild COVID-19. Trimming removed 6 bases from V and 5 bases from J; junction bases left unmatched: 10. This CDR3 contains 14 residues. Germline CDR1 is MNHEY and CDR2 is SMNVEV (reference sequence). Researchers used 5'RACE with constant-segment primers to make TCR alpha and TCR beta cDNA libraries that carry sample barcodes and UMIs. TCRdb analysed the 5' RACE reads with MiXCR anew, one entry per CDR3 protein. The sample holds roughly 500,000 distinct CDR3 sequences, roughly 20% seen once. The J gene is TRBJ2-7, the V gene TRBV27; 7 bases match TRBD1. The source of this sequence is an adult woman who had mild COVID-19 (a few samples of this study predate the infection). Cell type and time point are not known. Specimen: PBMCs or a T cell subset sorted from them (not recorded which). CDR3 loop: CASSFRGQSNEQYF. As DNA, the CDR3 is TGTGCCAGCAGCTTTAGGGGACAGAGCAACGAGCAGTACTTC.